These 21 T cell receptor beta chains share one sample of origin, sequenced in a study of human T cells and chemical hapten exposure. MiXCR, run by TCRdb on the RACE reads, gives a single entry per CDR3 protein. Of more than 100,000 distinct CDR3 sequences in the sample, 13% were seen once. Specified time point: pre-sensitization, week 0. As for treatment: therapeutic diphenylcyclopropenone sensitization with weekly scalp DPC. This sample comprised whole blood, obtained in connection with sensitization to the hapten diphenylcyclopropenone (DPC). These TCRs come from a woman aged 18-30 years with alopecia areata. Some clones in this sample may be carry-over from other donors' samples.

This clonotype was seen a handful of times. Germline is not matched at one junction end, which may reflect a read error. This chain uses TRBV27 with TRBJ2-5, with 8 bases identical to TRBD1. The germline gives CDR1 MNHEY, CDR2 SMNVEV (reference sequence). This CDR3 is built from 13 residues. The CDR3 protein is CASRRQGQATQYF. In DNA, the CDR3 is TGTGCCAGCAGGCGACAGGGGCAAGCGACCCAGTACTTC.

This clonotype has a handful of counts. CDR3 DNA sequence: TGTGCCAGCAGCCCGCGGGGGGCCCCTAACAATGAGCAGTTCTTC. Translating it yields CASSPRGAPNNEQFF. This sequence joins TRBV28 and TRBJ2-1; 8 bases are shared with TRBD2. With 6 bases clipped from V and 5 bases from J, the junction kept 9 bases outside the gene matches. Germline V gene data show CDR1 as MDHEN and CDR2 as SYDVKM. This CDR3 region has 15 residues.

This clonotype was seen a few times. The V call is TRBV11-2, the J call TRBJ2-5, with D possibly being TRBD2 (5 bases). V lost 5 bases, J lost 1 base, and 14 bases lay in between. Germline lookup yields CDR1 SGHAT and CDR2 FQNNGV. This CDR3 is 15 amino acids long. CDR3 amino acids: CASSLGPGSQETQYF. In DNA form, the CDR3 reads TGTGCCAGCAGCCTAGGCCCGGGGAGCCAAGAGACCCAGTACTTC.

In this sample, this clonotype turned up a few times. V is TRBV15 and J is TRBJ2-1, with a weak D call TRBD1 (6 bases). The CDR3 has 13 amino acids. The germline V and J ends were trimmed by 5 bases and 4 bases, with 9 bases remaining between them. CDR1 is LNHNV and CDR2 is YYDKDF in the germline V gene (reference sequence). CDR3 loop: CATSGDIYNEQFF. In DNA form, the CDR3 reads TGTGCCACCAGCGGGGACATTTACAATGAGCAGTTCTTC.

This clonotype was picked up many times. The chain couples TRBV6-2 or TRBV6-3 to TRBJ2-2; tentative D call: TRBD1 (5 bases). CDR3 size: 13 residues. Germline CDR1 reads MNHEY; CDR2 reads SVGEGT. V was clipped by 8 bases and J by 2 bases, with 9 bases between them. CDR3: CASDSVNTGELFF. CDR3 DNA: TGTGCCAGCGACAGTGTTAACACCGGGGAGCTGTTTTTT.

This rearrangement joins TRBV4-3 to TRBJ1-4, with TRBD1 as a possible D gene (5 bases). V dropped 1 base and J dropped 7 bases, with 13 bases sitting between them. There are 15 residues in the CDR3. The germline gives CDR1 LGHNA, CDR2 YSLEER. CDR3 sequence (DNA): TGCGCCAGCAGCCAAGGAAGGGGACGCTCTGAAAAACTGTTTTTT. Residues: CASSQGRGRSEKLFF.

The rearrangement joins TRBV7-9 to TRBJ1-4; TRBD1 aligns across 12 bases. From germline, CDR1 is SEHNR and CDR2 FQNEAQ (reference sequence). The CDR3 is 17 amino acids. V shed 6 bases and J 3 bases; nucleotides not matched to a gene: 8. Here the CDR3 reads CASSRRGQGASNEKLFF. The DNA of the CDR3 is TGTGCCAGCAGTCGACGGGGACAGGGGGCTTCTAATGAAAAACTGTTTTTT.

The rearrangement joins TRBV3-1 to TRBJ1-4; D not resolved. CDR3 length: 14 amino acids. Germline V gene lookup returns CDR1 LGHDT and CDR2 YNNKEL (reference sequence). The V and J ends lost 4 bases and 3 bases respectively, with 9 bases between them. DNA for the CDR3: TGTGCCAGCAGCCTAAGGTCGGCTAATGAAAAACTGTTTTTT. Residues: CASSLRSANEKLFF. Full variable domain (outside the CDR3, taken from reference TRBV3-1 and TRBJ1-4): DTAVSQTPKYLVTQMGNDKSIKCEQNLGHDTMYWYKQDSKKFLKIMFSYNNKELIINETVPNRFSPKSPDKAHLNLHINSLELGDSAVYFCASSLRSANEKLFFGSGTQLSVL.

In this sample, this clonotype turned up many times. The chain has TRBV19 and TRBJ2-5; D gene uncertain. The CDR3 covers 16 residues. Per germline, CDR1 LNHDA and CDR2 SQIVND (reference sequence). Trimming cost V 7 bases and J 0 bases, with 18 bases left between them. The CDR3 region is CASTQKGNMNQETQYF. In nucleotides, the CDR3 is TGTGCCAGTACCCAGAAAGGGAACATGAACCAAGAGACCCAGTACTTC.

This clonotype turned up a few times. This rearrangement joins TRBV27 to TRBJ1-1; D is undetermined. Trimming stripped 8 bases from V and 0 bases from J, with 16 bases between. There are 15 residues in the CDR3. Germline V gene sequence: CDR1 MNHEY, CDR2 SMNVEV (reference sequence). CDR3 sequence (DNA): TGTGCCAGCCGGGAGGGTGGTTTTATGAACACTGAAGCTTTCTTT. It encodes CASREGGFMNTEAFF.

This clonotype was seen a few times. The chain links TRBV7-2 to TRBJ2-1, with TRBD2 matching 12 bases. This CDR3 is built from 16 residues. Trimming at V came to 4 bases and at J to 6 bases, leaving 7 bases not matched to a gene. Germline CDR1 and CDR2: SGHTA and FQGNSA. CDR3 sequence: CASSSRTSGVFNEQFF. The CDR3 region has the DNA TGTGCCAGCAGCTCCCGGACTAGCGGGGTCTTCAATGAGCAGTTCTTC.

This clonotype showed up just a few times. The V and J genes are TRBV5-1 and TRBJ1-1; D is uncertain. Germline V gene lookup returns CDR1 SGHRS and CDR2 YFSETQ. The ends were cut back, 1 base at V and 1 base at J, with 5 bases in the middle. There are 13 residues in the CDR3. CDR3 nucleotide sequence: TGCGCCAGCAGCTTGAACCCGAACACTGAAGCTTTCTTT. Translating gives CASSLNPNTEAFF.

This clonotype appeared a few times. This rearrangement joins TRBV10-3 to TRBJ2-7; D gene uncertain. Trimming cost V 3 bases and J 2 bases, with 8 bases left between them. This CDR3 spans 13 amino acids. Germline-derived CDR1 and CDR2 are ENHRY and SYGVKD. In DNA, the CDR3 is TGTGCCATCAGTGAAGACACGACCTACGAGCAGTACTTC. It encodes CAISEDTTYEQYF.

This clonotype was seen more than once but under ten times. The rearrangement links TRBV10-3 to TRBJ2-2, with D tentatively TRBD2 (6 bases). Trimming pared 0 bases from V and 3 bases from J, leaving 8 bases between. The CDR3 covers 15 residues. CDR1 is ENHRY and CDR2 is SYGVKD in the germline V gene. CDR3 DNA sequence: TGTGCCATCAGTGAGTCGGGGGAGGACACCGGGGAGCTGTTTTTT. Translated: CAISESGEDTGELFF.

This clonotype was seen a few times. V gene TRBV5-4 combines with J gene TRBJ2-2, with D perhaps matching TRBD2 (6 bases). CDR3 length equals 13 residues. Germline lookup yields CDR1 SGHNT and CDR2 YYREEE (reference sequence). V lost 10 bases to trimming and J lost 7 bases, with 17 bases between them. The CDR3 sequence: CAPSEGISGELFF. CDR3 nucleotide sequence: TGTGCCCCTAGCGAGGGGATCAGCGGGGAGCTGTTTTTT.

The chain couples TRBV6-6 to TRBJ2-7; 7 nucleotides match TRBD1. With 8 bases clipped from V and 0 bases from J, the junction kept 4 bases outside the gene matches. CDR1 and CDR2 from the germline V gene are MNHNY and SVGAGI (reference sequence). There are 13 residues in the CDR3. In DNA, the CDR3 is TGTGCCAGCTTGGGACAGCCCTCCTACGAGCAGTACTTC. Translating it yields CASLGQPSYEQYF.

This clonotype has only a few counts. The chain combines TRBV3-1 with TRBJ1-4; weak D call: TRBD1 (6 bases). Germline V gene lookup returns CDR1 LGHDT and CDR2 YNNKEL (reference sequence). Trimming left V 0 bases short and J 0 bases short, with 14 bases between. The CDR3 spans 18 residues. The CDR3 DNA is TGTGCCAGCAGCCAAGAACACAGGGCTGAAGCAACTAATGAAAAACTGTTTTTT. This encodes CASSQEHRAEATNEKLFF.

This clonotype was observed many times. The chain uses TRBV2 and TRBJ1-1; D gene unclear. The CDR3 is 13 residues long. Germline lookup yields CDR1 SNHLY and CDR2 FYNNEI. Trimming pared 6 bases from V and 0 bases from J, leaving 8 bases between. The CDR3 DNA reads TGTGCCAGCAGGGCAACTTTGAACACTGAAGCTTTCTTT. This gives the protein CASRATLNTEAFF.

In nucleotides, the CDR3 is TGTGCCAGTAGTATAGTGACAGGTACAGATACGCAGTATTTT. It specifies CASSIVTGTDTQYF. The gene calls are TRBV19 and TRBJ2-3; a possible D gene is TRBD1 (6 bases). The germline CDR1 and CDR2 sequences are LNHDA and SQIVND (reference sequence). The CDR3 has 14 residues. V gave up 1 base and J gave up 3 bases, with 8 bases separating them.

The chain has TRBV6-5 and TRBJ2-2; 9 bases fit TRBD1. V lost 0 bases, J lost 3 bases, and 11 bases stayed unmatched. The length of the CDR3 is 19 residues. Per germline, CDR1 MNHEY and CDR2 SVGAGI. The CDR3 DNA is TGTGCCAGCAGTTACTCGACAGTCCCGGGACAGGGTTACACCGGGGAGCTGTTTTTT. This encodes CASSYSTVPGQGYTGELFF.

This chain uses TRBV2 with TRBJ2-2; 8 bases fit TRBD1. The CDR3 consists of 14 residues. The V and J ends lost 6 bases and 6 bases, in that order; junction bases with no gene match: 6. CDR1 is SNHLY, CDR2 FYNNEI, per germline. The DNA of the CDR3 is TGTGCCAGCAGATGGGACAGGCGTTCCGGGGAGCTGTTTTTT. Translating gives CASRWDRRSGELFF.